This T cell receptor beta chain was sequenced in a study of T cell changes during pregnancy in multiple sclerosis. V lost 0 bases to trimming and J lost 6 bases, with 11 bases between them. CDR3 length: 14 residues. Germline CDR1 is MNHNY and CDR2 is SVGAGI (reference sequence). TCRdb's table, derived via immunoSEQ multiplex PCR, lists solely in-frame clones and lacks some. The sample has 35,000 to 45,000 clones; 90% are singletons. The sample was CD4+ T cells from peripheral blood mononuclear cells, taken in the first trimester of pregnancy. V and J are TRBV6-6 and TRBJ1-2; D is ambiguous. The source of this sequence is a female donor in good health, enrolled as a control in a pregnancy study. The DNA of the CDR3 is TGTGCCAGCAGTTACTCATCAGGCCTCGATGGCTACACCTTC. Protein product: CASSYSSGLDGYTF.